One sample yielded the 18 T cell receptor beta chains listed below, sequenced in a study of blood T cell repertoires in COVID-19. Sequencing was performed with immunoSEQ multiplex PCR; in TCRdb, only in-frame clones are kept and a portion is missing. The repertoire consists of fewer than 250,000 clones, with about nine tenths occurring once and the leading ten covering around 7%. Source material: PBMCs or T cells enriched from blood (not recorded which). These receptor sequences come from a man aged 30-40 years in a cohort exposed to, infected with or recovered from COVID-19 (not recorded which).

This clone appeared a single time. The gene calls are TRBV18 and TRBJ1-5; no firm D call. The germline CDR1 and CDR2 sequences are KGHSH and LQKENI. The V gene lost 4 bases and the J gene lost 4 bases, with 2 bases spanning the gap. The CDR3 covers 11 residues. The chain's CDR3 is CASSLNQPQHF. In nucleotides, the CDR3 is TGTGCCAGCTCACTAAATCAGCCCCAGCATTTT.

The V and J genes are TRBV7-9 and TRBJ1-2; tentatively, D is TRBD1 (5 bases). V dropped 1 base and J dropped 4 bases, with 10 bases sitting between them. CDR3 length: 14 residues. The germline V gene encodes CDR1 SEHNR and CDR2 FQNEAQ (reference sequence). CDR3 protein: CASSLDRRLYGYTF. The CDR3 DNA follows: TGTGCCAGCAGCTTAGACAGGCGGCTCTATGGCTACACCTTC.

The chain recombines TRBV7-3 with TRBJ2-3; TRBD1 aligns across 7 bases. The CDR3 has 15 amino acids. V lost 5 bases, J lost 1 base, and 6 bases stayed unmatched. Germline-derived CDR1 and CDR2 are SGHTA and FQGTGA. The CDR3 nucleotides are TGTGCCAGCAGCATCGGGGACAGCCGCACAGATACGCAGTATTTT. Protein product: CASSIGDSRTDTQYF.

The chain combines TRBV28 with TRBJ2-3; 13 nucleotides match TRBD2. The CDR3 sequence is 15 residues long. V was clipped by 5 bases and J by 5 bases; unmatched bases: 4. The germline V gene encodes CDR1 MDHEN and CDR2 SYDVKM. As DNA, the CDR3 is TGTGCCAGCAGTGGGACTAGCGGGAAAATAGATACGCAGTATTTT. Amino acids: CASSGTSGKIDTQYF. Full variable domain (rest looked up from reference TRBV28 and TRBJ2-3): DVKVTQSSRYLVKRTGEKVFLECVQDMDHENMFWYRQDPGLGLRLIYFSYDVKMKEKGDIPEGYSVSREKKERFSLILESASTNQTSMYLCASSGTSGKIDTQYFGPGTRLTVL.

V gene TRBV27 combines with J gene TRBJ2-2; 15 bases agree with TRBD2. CDR1 and CDR2 (germline): MNHEY, SMNVEV (reference sequence). This CDR3 region has 18 residues. The V segment lost 4 bases and the J segment 5 bases; nucleotides outside the gene matches: 8. The CDR3 region is CASSYTGLAGGPTGELFF. DNA for the CDR3: TGTGCCAGCAGTTATACAGGACTAGCGGGAGGGCCGACCGGGGAGCTGTTTTTT.

V is TRBV5-5 and J is TRBJ2-5, with 14 bases aligning to TRBD2. V dropped 4 bases and J dropped 4; count of bases not matched to a gene: 6. This CDR3 spans 16 amino acids. Germline-derived CDR1 and CDR2 are SGHKS and YYEKEE (reference sequence). CDR3 region: CASSMGLAGAVETQYF. The CDR3 DNA sequence: TGTGCCAGCAGCATGGGACTAGCGGGAGCGGTAGAGACCCAGTACTTC. The variable domain in full, completed from reference TRBV5-5 and TRBJ2-5, reads DAGVTQSPTHLIKTRGQQVTLRCSPISGHKSVSWYQQVLGQGPQFIFQYYEKEERGRGNFPDRFSARQFPNYSSELNVNALLLGDSALYLCASSMGLAGAVETQYFGPGTRLLVL.

This chain links TRBV7-6 with TRBJ2-2, with 12 bases aligning to TRBD2. CDR3 length: 16 amino acids. Trimming cost V 5 bases and J 4 bases; bases outside gene matches: 5. Germline assignment: CDR1 SGHVS and CDR2 FNYEAQ. The CDR3 DNA reads TGTGCCAGCAGCCCCCGACTAGCGGGAGTCACCGGGGAGCTGTTTTTT. Its protein is CASSPRLAGVTGELFF.

This chain links TRBV20-1 with TRBJ1-5; TRBD1 might be the D (6 bases). This CDR3 region has 19 residues. Per the germline V gene, CDR1 is DFQATT and CDR2 is SNEGSKA (reference sequence). Trimming took 3 bases from V and 7 from J, leaving 31 bases between them. The CDR3 loop is CSASLGVVSTGDWEQPQHF. The CDR3 DNA reads TGCAGTGCTAGTTTGGGTGTGGTGTCGACAGGCGATTGGGAACAGCCCCAGCATTTT.

V and J are TRBV5-4 and TRBJ2-3; D perhaps matches TRBD2 (5 bases). Trimming removed 2 bases at V and 5 bases at J, with 12 bases between. There are 14 residues in the CDR3. Germline CDR1 and CDR2: SGHNT and YYREEE (reference sequence). DNA of the CDR3: TGTGCCAGCAGCTTTTGGGAGATCGGAGATACGCAGTATTTT. This codes for CASSFWEIGDTQYF.

This clone has just one count. V gene TRBV5-1 combines with J gene TRBJ1-1; D not certain. The V and J ends lost 2 bases and 12 bases respectively, with 17 bases between them. CDR3 length: 13 amino acids. Per germline, CDR1 SGHRS and CDR2 YFSETQ. The CDR3 DNA follows: TGCGCCAGCAGCTTAGTATCCGAGTCTGATTCTTTCTTT. As protein: CASSLVSESDSFF. The entire variable domain, with the rest obtained from reference TRBV5-1 and TRBJ1-1, is as follows: KAGVTQTPRYLIKTRGQQVTLSCSPISGHRSVSWYQQTPGQGLQFLFEYFSETQRNKGNFPGRFSGRQFSNSRSEMNVSTLELGDSALYLCASSLVSESDSFFGQGTRLTVV.

This clone was observed a few times. J is TRBJ1-3 and V is TRBV9; D call uncertain. CDR1 and CDR2 from the germline V gene are SGDLS and YYNGEE. V was pared by 4 bases and J by 4 bases, with 12 bases between. The CDR3 loop spans 14 amino acids. CDR3 protein: CASSPRLPGNTIYF. DNA for the CDR3: TGTGCCAGCAGCCCCAGGCTACCAGGAAACACCATATATTTT.

The genes are TRBV6-1 and TRBJ1-6; D unresolved. This CDR3 has 11 amino acids. The germline V and J ends were trimmed by 0 bases and 16 bases, with 7 bases remaining between them. CDR1 and CDR2 (germline): MNHNS, SASEGT. The CDR3 sequence: CASSEARGLHF. The CDR3 DNA reads as TGTGCCAGCAGTGAAGCGCGGGGTCTCCACTTT.

This chain connects TRBV7-9 to TRBJ2-7, with D possibly being TRBD1 (5 bases). The CDR3 runs to 16 residues. V lost 5 bases and J lost 1, with 18 bases in between. CDR1 and CDR2 (germline): SEHNR, FQNEAQ (reference sequence). CDR3 in DNA: TGTGCCAGCAGCCTTCAAGGACAATGGGGATCCTACGAGCAGTACTTC. Its translation is CASSLQGQWGSYEQYF.

This chain links TRBV18 with TRBJ2-3; D perhaps matches TRBD1 (6 bases). This CDR3 contains 17 residues. Germline-derived CDR1 and CDR2 are KGHSH and LQKENI. With 6 bases removed from V and 2 bases from J, the gap between germline ends came to 21 bases. The CDR3 region is CASSPMSLGGTTDTQYF. The CDR3 DNA is TGTGCCAGCTCCCCCATGTCGCTAGGGGGAACCACAGATACGCAGTATTTT.

This clone is a singleton in its sample. The chain links TRBV28 to TRBJ2-3; 8 bases match TRBD1. V lost 5 bases and J lost 4; bases outside the gene matches: 8. CDR3 size: 15 residues. Germline V CDR1 and CDR2: MDHEN, SYDVKM. CDR3: CASSQDREGADTQYF. The CDR3 DNA is TGTGCCAGCAGTCAGGACAGGGAAGGGGCAGATACGCAGTATTTT.

The chain links TRBV10-3 to TRBJ2-1, with 12 positions matching TRBD2. This CDR3 comprises 18 residues. The V and J ends lost 2 bases and 0 bases, in that order; junction bases with no gene match: 5. Looked up from germline, CDR1 is ENHRY and CDR2 is SYGVKD. CDR3 amino acids: CAISEPGLAGSSYNEQFF. The CDR3 DNA follows: TGTGCCATCAGTGAGCCGGGACTAGCGGGTAGCTCCTACAATGAGCAGTTCTTC.

The V and J genes are TRBV27 and TRBJ2-7; perhaps TRBD1 as D (5 bases). The CDR3 runs to 15 residues. Germline CDR1 MNHEY, CDR2 SMNVEV (reference sequence). V shed 0 bases and J shed 4 bases, with 13 bases lying between them. The CDR3 region has the DNA TGTGCCAGCAGTTTATCGGGGCGGTTCCGGTACGAGCAGTACTTC. It translates to CASSLSGRFRYEQYF.

V is TRBV24-1 and J is TRBJ2-7, with TRBD2 identical over 14 bases. J gave up 10 bases and V 3 bases, and 4 bases lay outside the gene matches. Germline lookup yields CDR1 KGHDR and CDR2 SFDVKD. There are 14 residues in the CDR3. CDR3 in DNA: TGTGCCACCAGTGATCGGGGACTAGCGGGAGTTCAGTACTTC. This encodes CATSDRGLAGVQYF.